This is a list of T cell receptor beta chains from one sample in a study of blood T cell repertoires in COVID-19. TCRdb's table, derived via immunoSEQ multiplex PCR, lists solely in-frame clones and lacks some. The sample consists of 57,000 or so clones, under 80% of them appearing once. Sequences were obtained from peripheral blood. The source of these receptors is a man aged 60 to 75 with acute or convalescent COVID-19. Both conserved end residues are part of each CDR3. D genes are given only for firm matches.

>19|TRBD2|TRBV4-2
CASSQPSSGGSHQTDTQYF
>14|TRBD1|TRBV18
CASSPPTGVYGYTF
>15|TRBD2|TRBV7-9
CASSLGLAPFNEQFF
>15|TRBD2|TRBV5-1
CASSVAGGPINEQFF
>17|TRBD2|TRBV5-1
CASSSGLRAGELYEQYF
>20|NA|TRBV10-3
CAISEPSFGSRASGANVLTF
>12|TRBD1|TRBV2
CASSAGTGIAFF
>16|NA|TRBV15
CATSRPGAAGNEKLFF
>13|NA|TRBV19
CASSIRGNYGYTF
>14|NA|TRBV28
CASTTAVAYYGYTF
>12|NA|TRBV12-3/TRBV12-4
CASRAGYYEQYF
>15|NA|TRBV14
CASSQDPGKGYEQYF
>14|NA|TRBV28
CASSSAPMNTEAFF
>15|TRBD2|TRBV27
CASSSSGLADYEQYF
>19|NA|TRBV6-2/TRBV6-3
CASSYSMAAGQGTSDTQYF
>13|TRBD2|TRBV12-3/TRBV12-4
CASSLSGSYEQYF
>15|TRBD2|TRBV30
CAWSHTSGSYNEQFF
>17|TRBD2|TRBV4-2
CASSPGDYPSGANVLTF
>14|TRBD2|TRBV27
CASQLAASTDTQYF
>16|TRBD1|TRBV11-2
CASSHLKGQGDYGYTF
>14|TRBD1|TRBV10-1
CASSGGTGRVEQYF
>11|NA|TRBV24-1
CATSENYRAFF
>13|TRBD1|TRBV19
CASGQGRGEKLFF
>14|NA|TRBV5-4
CASSSLDTSYEQYF
>14|TRBD1|TRBV18
CASLTGPSTDTQYF
>15|NA|TRBV18
CASSLRTGEADTQYF
>16|TRBD1|TRBV9
CASTPRQGSVQDEQFF
>16|NA|TRBV9
CASSVGGQRIGNTIYF
>14|NA|TRBV18
CASSRTLQNTEAFF
>13|TRBD2|TRBV7-3
CASSFRAGNEQFF
>14|TRBD1|TRBV27
CVSAGQGSGSPLHF
>14|NA|TRBV5-1
CASRRGGDTDTQYF
>12|TRBD1|TRBV29-1
CSARGQGHGYTF
>17|TRBD2|TRBV3-1/TRBV3-2
CASSQDDLAGGPFEQYF
>13|TRBD1|TRBV18
CASSLDRDQPQHF
>13|NA|TRBV6-5
CASRRRGTDTQYF
>16|TRBD1|TRBV7-9
CASSRSRTGSGYEQFF
>13|NA|TRBV24-1
CATRGRGLDTQYF
>15|TRBD1|TRBV10-3
CAIRRDREGSHGYTF
>11|NA|TRBV30
CSGKKGEKLFF
>14|NA|TRBV7-2
CASSLVLGPTGYTF
>11|NA|TRBV20-1
CSALPRQEAFF
>16|NA|TRBV11-2
CASSPRVASRPHEQYF
>14|TRBD2|TRBV11-2
CASTPWGGGNEQFF
>14|TRBD1|TRBV7-9
CASSERQGPEKLFF
>15|TRBD1|TRBV6-5
CASSFGTGFTGELFF
>16|TRBD1|TRBV20-1
CSASRTGRYSNQPQHF
>15|NA|TRBV4-2
CASSHAGDSNQPQHF
>18|TRBD2|TRBV4-1
CASSQERWRGRAPETQYF
>13|NA|TRBV7-9
CASSPTRSDTQYF
>17|TRBD2|TRBV4-2
CASSQGILAGSYNEQFF
>15|NA|TRBV7-8
CASSLVGASSYEQYF
>13|NA|TRBV19
CASSTRERTEAFF
>16|NA|TRBV5-4
CASSLYGPSSYNEQFF